These T cell receptor beta chains were read from a single sample in a study of shared clonotypes between healthy human individuals. Data came from immunoSEQ multiplex PCR; TCRdb stores just in-frame clones and leaves some out. The table lists about 520,000 clones, about 96% of them singletons. Sequencing was carried out using naive CD4+ T cells sorted from blood. The receptor set was obtained from a woman between 25 and 40 years old in good health. The CDR3 runs from the conserved cysteine through the conserved F or W. A D gene is named only where the DNA matches it firmly. Rows may omit the clone size; those that give it use once, few, many or a size class.

TRBD1	TRBV28	TRBJ1-1	NA	TGTGCCAGCAGGACAGGGACAGGGTACCCTGAAGCTTTCTTT	CASRTGTGYPEAFF
NA	TRBV30	TRBJ1-3	NA	TGTGCCTGGAGTGGGACAATCTCTGGAAACACCATATATTTT	CAWSGTISGNTIYF
NA	TRBV7-9	TRBJ2-3	few	TGTGCCAGCAGCACCGAGGCCAGCTCCCTTTGGATGGATACGCAGTATTTT	CASSTEASSLWMDTQYF
NA	TRBV28	TRBJ1-5	NA	TGTGCCAGCCGTATCAGCAATCAGCCCCAGCATTTT	CASRISNQPQHF
TRBD2	TRBV18	TRBJ2-5	NA	TGTGCCAGCTCACTCTTACCGACTAGCGGGAGCGGGGAGACCCAGTACTTC	CASSLLPTSGSGETQYF
NA	TRBV28	TRBJ1-5	NA	TGTGCCAGCGGGGGAGAGCATTTT	CASGGEHF
TRBD1	TRBV6-5	TRBJ2-5	NA	TGTGCCAGCAGTTACCGCGGACAGGCGGAGACCCAGTACTTC	CASSYRGQAETQYF
TRBD1	TRBV28	TRBJ2-3	NA	TGTGCCAGCAGGGTGGTCCTCGGGGGGACAGGGGGAAGCAGGGCGCAGTATTTT	CASRVVLGGTGGSRAQYF
TRBD1	TRBV18	TRBJ1-2	NA	TGTGCCAGCTCAACGTGGACAGGGGAAAAGAATGGCTACACCTTC	CASSTWTGEKNGYTF
NA	TRBV19	TRBJ2-1	NA	TGTGCCAGTAGCGGGACCCCGGGACGGCAGTTCTTC	CASSGTPGRQFF
TRBD1	TRBV5-1	TRBJ2-3	NA	TGCGCCAGCAGCTACGGACAGGGGAGCACAGATACGCAGTATTTT	CASSYGQGSTDTQYF
TRBD2	TRBV27	TRBJ2-7	NA	TGTGCCAGCAGACTAGCGGGTTCCTACGAGCAGTACTTC	CASRLAGSYEQYF
TRBD1	TRBV19	TRBJ1-5	NA	TGTGCCAGTAGTGCCCCAAGGACAGGGGACTCTCAGCCCCAGCATTTT	CASSAPRTGDSQPQHF
NA	TRBV7-9	TRBJ1-1	few	TGTGCCAGCAGCTTAAGCGGGGACACTGAAGCTTTCTTT	CASSLSGDTEAFF
NA	TRBV5-6	TRBJ2-5	NA	TGTGCCAGCAGACAGAAACCGGGGGAGACCCAGTACTTC	CASRQKPGETQYF
NA	TRBV19	TRBJ1-2	once	TGTGCCAGCTATTCCTCTAACTATGGCTACACCTTC	CASYSSNYGYTF